Shown below are 9 T cell receptor beta chains from a single sample sequenced in a study of blood T cell repertoires in COVID-19. Some clones are missing from TCRdb's copy, which holds only in-frame ones; the method was immunoSEQ multiplex PCR. This repertoire shows under 300,000 clones, around 83% found once; its top ten account for 1.5%. The sample consisted of peripheral blood. These receptor sequences come from a woman aged 40-49 years who had recovered from COVID-19.

This sequence joins TRBV19 and TRBJ2-1; D might be TRBD1 (6 bases). In germline, CDR1 is LNHDA, CDR2 SQIVND (reference sequence). This CDR3 spans 13 amino acids. V shed 4 bases and J shed 15 bases, with 19 bases lying between them. The CDR3 loop is CASSTSRTGIWFF. CDR3 nucleotide sequence: TGTGCCAGTAGTACTAGTAGAACAGGGATATGGTTCTTC.

The chain joins TRBV3-1 (or the pseudogene TRBV3-2) to TRBJ1-2, with unresolved D. The CDR3 spans 14 residues. V was pared by 2 bases and J by 7 bases, with 14 bases between. CDR1 LGHDT and CDR2 YNNKEL come from the germline V gene (reference sequence). The CDR3 nucleotides read TGTGCCAGCAGCCAAAATACTGAGCCTCTTGGCTACACCTTC. As protein: CASSQNTEPLGYTF.

The rearrangement joins TRBV6-4 to TRBJ2-3, with 10 bases that match TRBD1. Germline loops: CDR1 MRHNA, CDR2 SNTAGT. V lost 3 bases, J lost 4 bases, and 1 base stayed unmatched. The CDR3 covers 14 residues. The DNA for the CDR3 is TGTGCCAGCAGTGATGGGACAGGGGCAGATACGCAGTATTTT. Translated: CASSDGTGADTQYF.

The chain carries TRBV7-2 and TRBJ2-7; maybe TRBD1 (6 bases). Trimming took 5 bases from V and 1 from J, leaving 9 bases between them. Germline V gene sequence: CDR1 SGHTA, CDR2 FQGNSA. The CDR3 spans 13 residues. DNA for the CDR3: TGTGCCAGCAGCGGGACACCGTCCTACGAGCAGTACTTC. Translated: CASSGTPSYEQYF.

The J gene is TRBJ1-2, the V gene TRBV18, with a tentative D call TRBD1 (5 bases). There are 15 residues in the CDR3. The germline V gene has CDR1 KGHSH and CDR2 LQKENI. The V gene lost 3 bases and the J gene lost 4 bases, with 15 bases spanning the gap. CDR3 coding DNA: TGTGCCAGCTCACCCGGGCAGGGCCCGTTCTATGGCTACACCTTC. It yields the protein CASSPGQGPFYGYTF.

The J gene is TRBJ1-2, the V gene TRBV25-1; D is unresolved. Germline values: CDR1 MGHDK, CDR2 SYGVNS. There are 16 residues in the CDR3. V lost 6 bases and J lost 4, with 21 bases in between. The CDR3 nucleotides read TGTGCCAGCAGACCTGGGGAGGGCTTGAAGCTCTATGGCTACACCTTC. It translates to CASRPGEGLKLYGYTF.

This chain joins TRBV5-1 and TRBJ1-1; tentative D call: TRBD1 (6 bases). Trimming took off 4 bases at V and 1 base at J, with 11 bases between the two ends. Germline-derived CDR1 and CDR2 are SGHRS and YFSETQ. CDR3 length: 14 amino acids. The DNA of the CDR3 is TGCGCCAGCAGCGGGGGACAAAGGAACACTGAAGCTTTCTTT. This encodes CASSGGQRNTEAFF.

The chain has TRBV28 and TRBJ1-4; D not certain. The germline V and J ends were trimmed by 5 bases and 0 bases, with 10 bases remaining between them. CDR1 and CDR2 (germline): MDHEN, SYDVKM. There are 15 residues in the CDR3. For the CDR3, the DNA is TGTGCCAGCAGTCCGCACATTGCAACTAATGAAAAACTGTTTTTT. Its protein product is CASSPHIATNEKLFF. The whole variable domain, remainder taken from reference TRBV28 and TRBJ1-4, is DVKVTQSSRYLVKRTGEKVFLECVQDMDHENMFWYRQDPGLGLRLIYFSYDVKMKEKGDIPEGYSVSREKKERFSLILESASTNQTSMYLCASSPHIATNEKLFFGSGTQLSVL.

The V and J genes are TRBV15 and TRBJ1-5; TRBD1 might be the D (6 bases). The CDR3 spans 16 residues. The germline V gene encodes CDR1 LNHNV and CDR2 YYDKDF (reference sequence). Trimming cost V 0 bases and J 8 bases, with 17 bases left between them. In DNA form, the CDR3 reads TGTGCCACCAGCAGAGATCCCGGGACAAGGAAGGAGCCCCAGCATTTT. Its protein is CATSRDPGTRKEPQHF.